This T cell receptor beta chain was captured by sequencing in a study of T-cell reconstitution after alpha-beta-depleted transplantation in children. Germline CDR1 and CDR2: MDHEN and SYDVKM. The trim removed 6 bases at V and 7 bases at J, leaving 18 bases unmatched. CDR3 length: 16 amino acids. This clonotype came up many times. Its antigen is still unknown. Whole-study findings and limits: Reportedly, alpha-beta T cells present about two months post-transplant originated from several hundred expanded clones of graft origin. Most T-cell counts and diversity one year after the transplant came from T cells that were newly produced.

Unique molecular identifiers were used in preparing the TCRbeta library. Using its own MiXCR run on the PCR reads, TCRdb lists one record per CDR3 protein. The sample has about 20,000 distinct CDR3 sequences, 10% to 15% seen once. The sequenced sample was PBMCs, mostly from graft donor cells, obtained 60 days after TCRalphabeta/CD19-depleted stem cell transplant. This sequence originates from a female patient aged 2-15 years who had a stem cell transplant for congenital amegakaryocytic thrombocytopenia, so the T cells may come from the graft donor. This chain joins TRBV28 and TRBJ2-7; 7 bases agree with TRBD1. The CDR3 DNA reads TGTGCCAGCAGCCATTACCGGGACAGCGCGCCATTGGAGCAGTACTTC. As protein: CASSHYRDSAPLEQYF.